A selection of T cell receptor beta chains follows, all from one sample in a study of T cell responses to AZD1222 COVID-19 vaccine. Only in-frame clones appear in the TCRdb table, and some are missing; sequencing was by immunoSEQ multiplex PCR. There are 95,000 to 150,000 clones in the sample; about 90% occur only once, and about 1.5% lies in the top ten. This specimen consisted of peripheral blood, obtained on day 0 of AZD1222 vaccination. All receptors derive from an adult in good health. The CDR3 runs from the conserved cysteine through the conserved F or W. The order of the fields is D gene, clone size, J gene, V gene, CDR3 DNA, CDR3 protein. D genes are given only for firm matches. A clone size is listed for some rows: how often the clone was seen (once, few, many), or a class if it is expanded.

>TRBD1|-|TRBJ2-7|TRBV4-1
TGCGCCAGCAGCCAAGTAGGCGGGACAGGCTCCTACGAGCAGTACTTC
CASSQVGGTGSYEQYF
>TRBD2|once|TRBJ2-2|TRBV19
TGTGCCAGTTGGGGACTAGGGGGTTCCACCGGGGAGCTGTTTTTT
CASWGLGGSTGELFF
>TRBD1|few|TRBJ2-1|TRBV2
TGTGCCAGCAGCCCGCTAGGGACAGGGAGTGAGCAGTTCTTC
CASSPLGTGSEQFF
>-|-|TRBJ1-2|TRBV27
TGTGCCAGCAGTTTGCGGGGGAACTATGGCTACACCTTC
CASSLRGNYGYTF
>TRBD2|-|TRBJ2-1|TRBV27
TGTGCCAGCAGCCCTGGGACTAGCGGGAGCAATGAGCAGTTCTTC
CASSPGTSGSNEQFF
>-|-|TRBJ1-2|TRBV7-9
TGTGCCAGCAGCCAGACACTCTCCATGGGGAACTATGGCTACACCTTC
CASSQTLSMGNYGYTF
>-|-|TRBJ1-2|TRBV7-2
TGTGCCAGCAGCTTAGCGGGGGGATCCTATGGCTACACCTTC
CASSLAGGSYGYTF
>-|-|TRBJ1-5|TRBV3-1/TRBV3-2
TGTGCCAGCAGCCAAGATCCGACACCAAATCAGCCCCAGCATTTT
CASSQDPTPNQPQHF
>TRBD1|-|TRBJ1-2|TRBV28
TGTGCCAGCAGTTTGCGGGACAGAACCCTCTATGGCTACACCTTC
CASSLRDRTLYGYTF
>-|-|TRBJ1-1|TRBV19
TGTGCCAGTAGTATCAAGGAGGACACTGAAGCTTTCTTT
CASSIKEDTEAFF
>-|-|TRBJ1-3|TRBV4-3
TGCGCCAGCAGCCAAGATTGGGGGGGCGGAAACACCATATATTTT
CASSQDWGGGNTIYF
>-|once|TRBJ2-3|TRBV2
TGTGCCAGCAGCACAGGATCAGATACGCAGTATTTT
CASSTGSDTQYF
>-|-|TRBJ1-6|TRBV6-1
TGTGCCAGCAGTGAAGCGTGGGGTTCACCCCTCCACTTT
CASSEAWGSPLHF
>-|once|TRBJ2-2|TRBV3-1/TRBV3-2
TGTGCCAGCAGCCCGCGTTGGCGGACCGCGGGCACCGGGGAGCTGTTTTTT
CASSPRWRTAGTGELFF
>-|-|TRBJ2-2|TRBV4-1
TGCGCCAGCGGCGGACCTTTTTCCCCGCTGGACAGCTCGGTCGGGGAGCTGTTTTTT
CASGGPFSPLDSSVGELFF
>TRBD1|-|TRBJ1-2|TRBV6-5
TGTGCCAGCAGCCTTCACGAGGGGGCAAACTATGGCTACACCTTC
CASSLHEGANYGYTF
>-|-|TRBJ2-3|TRBV18
TGTGCCAGCTCCCTCCGGACGGCTAGCACAGATACGCAGTATTTT
CASSLRTASTDTQYF
>-|-|TRBJ1-1|TRBV14
TGTGCCAGCAGCCAAGACGCAGGGCCCGAGCGGGCTTTCTTT
CASSQDAGPERAFF
>-|few|TRBJ2-5|TRBV28
TGTGCCAGCAGCCTAGGGACTCGGGAGACCCAGTACTTC
CASSLGTRETQYF
>-|-|TRBJ1-1|TRBV7-3
TGTGCCAGCAGCTTAGTACAGGGAAGAGCTTTCTTT
CASSLVQGRAFF
>TRBD2|-|TRBJ2-3|TRBV24-1
TGTGCCACCAGTGATGACAGGAGGACTAGCGGGTGGGACCGGGATACGCAGTATTTT
CATSDDRRTSGWDRDTQYF
>TRBD1|-|TRBJ1-5|TRBV9
TGTGCCAGCAGCCCGGGACAGAATAGCAATCAGCCCCAGCATTTT
CASSPGQNSNQPQHF
>-|once|TRBJ2-3|TRBV6-2/TRBV6-3
TGTGCCAGCAGCGGACAGCCCCTGGTCACAGATACGCAGTATTTT
CASSGQPLVTDTQYF
>TRBD1|-|TRBJ1-2|TRBV27
TGTGCCAGCAGTTTAAGGATGCGGGGACAGAGCAACTATGGCTACACCTTC
CASSLRMRGQSNYGYTF
>-|-|TRBJ1-3|TRBV6-5
TGTGCCAGCAGTTCCTCGACGGGAGGAAACACCATATATTTT
CASSSSTGGNTIYF
>-|-|TRBJ1-2|TRBV3-1/TRBV3-2
TGTGCCAGCAGCCCGGGACCGGCGAATAATGGCTACACCTTC
CASSPGPANNGYTF
>TRBD1|-|TRBJ1-1|TRBV19
TGTGCCAGCCGTTATTACAGGGGCGGGGGTGAAGCTTTCTTT
CASRYYRGGGEAFF
>-|few|TRBJ1-1|TRBV18
TGTGCCAGCTCACCAACGGAGGCGACAGGAAGGACTGAAGCTTTCTTT
CASSPTEATGRTEAFF
>-|-|TRBJ1-1|TRBV10-3
TGTGCCATCAGGGAACAGGCCACTGAAGCTTTCTTT
CAIREQATEAFF
>-|-|TRBJ1-3|TRBV5-1
TGCGCCAGCAGCGAAATGACAGGACCCTCGAACTCTGGAAACACCATATATTTT
CASSEMTGPSNSGNTIYF
>-|-|TRBJ2-2|TRBV27
TGTGCCAGCAGTTTATCCCGCTATCTGGGGGGCACCGGGGAGCTGTTTTTT
CASSLSRYLGGTGELFF
>-|once|TRBJ1-1|TRBV7-9
TGTGCCAGCAGCTTAGCGTCGGCAGGGGAGGGAGCTTTCTTT
CASSLASAGEGAFF
>TRBD2|-|TRBJ2-3|TRBV5-6
TGTGCCAGCAGCTTGCGGACTAGCGGGAGGGCAGATACGCAGTATTTT
CASSLRTSGRADTQYF
>-|-|TRBJ2-2|TRBV7-3
TGTGCCAGCAGCTTAGATGGCAACACCGGGGAGCTGTTTTTT
CASSLDGNTGELFF
>-|-|TRBJ2-1|TRBV24-1
TGTGCCACCAGTGATTTGTCTCCGGGACAACCGACCTTCTCCGAGCAGTTCTTC
CATSDLSPGQPTFSEQFF
>TRBD1|-|TRBJ2-1|TRBV12-5
TGTGCTAGTGGCCCGGACAGGGGGAATGAGCAGTTCTTC
CASGPDRGNEQFF
>-|-|TRBJ1-5|TRBV19
TGTGCCAGTTCTCCGGTTGGGTATTATAGCAATCAGCCCCAGCATTTT
CASSPVGYYSNQPQHF
>-|-|TRBJ1-1|TRBV19
TGTGCCAGTAGTCTTACCGGACAGAGAACTGAAGCTTTCTTT
CASSLTGQRTEAFF
>-|-|TRBJ1-1|TRBV6-2/TRBV6-3
TGTGCCAGCAGTTACGGGGGAAGGAACACTGAAGCTTTCTTT
CASSYGGRNTEAFF
>-|-|TRBJ1-3|TRBV5-5
TGTGCCAGCAGCTTGGGACAGGCGCACTCTGGAAACACCATATATTTT
CASSLGQAHSGNTIYF
>-|-|TRBJ2-3|TRBV13
TGTGCCAGCAGCACCCGGACTAGCACAGATACGCAGTATTTT
CASSTRTSTDTQYF
>-|-|TRBJ2-2|TRBV7-3
TGTGCCAGCAGCCCCTCATCGCAACCGGGGGAGCTGTTTTTT
CASSPSSQPGELFF
>TRBD1|-|TRBJ2-1|TRBV9
TGTGCCAGCAGTCCACAGGGGAGCTCCTACAATGAGCAGTTCTTC
CASSPQGSSYNEQFF
>TRBD1|-|TRBJ2-5|TRBV5-1
TGCGCCAGCAGCTTAAGGGACAGCGAAGAGACCCAGTACTTC
CASSLRDSEETQYF
>-|-|TRBJ2-1|TRBV5-5
TGTGCCAGCAGCTTGAATGAGCAGTTCTTC
CASSLNEQFF